This T cell receptor beta chain was sequenced for a study of T-cell memory formation after mild COVID-19. TCRdb re-called the 5' RACE reads through MiXCR, storing one row per CDR3 protein. The data hold 300,000 to 400,000 distinct CDR3 sequences, with under 30% observed a single time. Germline CDR1 reads MNHEY; CDR2 reads SVGAGI. V lost 6 bases to trimming and J lost 2 bases, with 21 bases between them. The CDR3 sequence is 17 residues long. This sequence joins TRBV6-5 and TRBJ2-3, with D hard to call. The receptor comes from an adult woman who had mild COVID-19 (a few samples of this study predate the infection). Cell type and time point are not known. The material sequenced was PBMCs or a T cell subset sorted from them (not recorded which). The CDR3 nucleotides are TGTGCCAGCAGCCCCTCGCGAGGTATCGGGTACACAGATACGCAGTATTTT. Its protein product is CASSPSRGIGYTDTQYF.